This T cell receptor beta chain was captured by sequencing in a study of T-cell reconstitution after alpha-beta-depleted transplantation in children. Unique molecular identifiers were incorporated when the TCRbeta library was constructed. From the PCR reads, TCRdb called clonotypes with MiXCR, one entry per CDR3 protein. The table lists around 530,000 distinct CDR3 sequences, roughly 33% of them singletons. A few counts support this clonotype. V lost 2 bases, J lost 0 bases, and 11 bases lay in between. CDR1 and CDR2 (germline): MNHEY, SVGAGI. This CDR3 is built from 16 residues. The clonotype comes from a human donor who donated a stem cell graft to a child with aplastic anemia. The starting material was PBMCs from the stem cell graft donor, obtained from the stem cell graft. The chain has TRBV6-5 and TRBJ2-1; D unclear. CDR3 residues: CASSYASAASYNEQFF. The CDR3 nucleotides read TGTGCCAGCAGTTACGCATCGGCAGCCTCCTACAATGAGCAGTTCTTC.